The clone carrying this T cell receptor (beta chain) was counted a few times. The data stem from a study of blood T cell repertoires in COVID-19. About the study: Spain, Italy and the United States supplied samples that represented acute and convalescent COVID-19. Sample material is recorded as cDNA or gDNA derived from T cells, B-cell-depleted T cells, or PBMCs.

The CDR3 extends over 13 amino acids. V was clipped by 3 bases and J by 0 bases, with 6 bases between them. Germline V gives CDR1 WNHNN, CDR2 SYGVQD (reference sequence). Original data processing: Reference gene primers were amplified, and this amplification served to estimate nucleated cell counts. Libraries were prepared by immunoSEQ multiplex PCR; TCRdb keeps only in-frame clonotypes and omits some of them. V, J and clone size derive from that table, while D and trimming were established from the DNA sequence. The table shows about 200,000 clones, with 78% occurring only once. V and J are TRBV10-1 and TRBJ2-7; D ambiguous. This TCR derives from a woman aged 80 or over with active or convalescent COVID-19. The specimen sequenced was peripheral blood. CDR3 loop: CASSDESSYEQYF. DNA of the CDR3: TGCGCCAGCAGTGATGAGAGCTCCTACGAGCAGTACTTC.